One and the same sample provided the 30 T cell receptor beta chains below, sequenced in a study of prognosis after radiotherapy for stage I lung cancer. Genomic DNA served as the source from which two-round multiplex PCR generated TCR beta CDR3 amplicons. First-round PCR employed TRBV- and TRBJ-specific primers for each gene. TCRdb reanalysed the multiplex PCR reads using MiXCR and keeps one entry per CDR3 protein. In the table there are fewer than 25,000 distinct CDR3 sequences, roughly 37% of which are singletons. The sequencing used PBMCs, collected before or after stereotactic body radiation therapy (not recorded which). Source of these receptors: a donor aged 50 or older with non-small cell lung cancer.

This clonotype was recorded many times. V and J are TRBV27 and TRBJ2-5, with D tentatively TRBD1 or TRBD2 (5 bases each). V was pared by 4 bases and J by 4 bases, with 22 bases between. The CDR3 is 17 amino acids. Germline-derived CDR1 and CDR2 are MNHEY and SMNVEV (reference sequence). This chain's CDR3 is CASSSSLGTVRRETQYF. Here the CDR3 DNA reads TGTGCCAGCAGTTCCTCCCTCGGGACCGTTAGGCGAGAGACCCAGTACTTC.

This clonotype has a count of ten or more. This chain links TRBV24-1 with TRBJ2-1; D is possibly TRBD1 or TRBD2 (6 bases each). CDR1 and CDR2 from the germline V gene are KGHDR and SFDVKD. The CDR3 is made up of 15 amino acids. The germline V and J ends were trimmed by 7 bases and 0 bases, with 12 bases remaining between them. The CDR3 reads CATSGGGGSYNEQFF. DNA for the CDR3: TGTGCCACCAGCGGAGGGGGTGGCTCCTACAATGAGCAGTTCTTC.

Notes on this clonotype: A much larger clone sits a single nucleotide away, making a read error possible. The V and J genes are TRBV6-5 and TRBJ2-5; 8 nucleotides agree with TRBD2. There are 15 residues in the CDR3. The germline V gene encodes CDR1 MNHEY and CDR2 SVGAGI. The V and J ends lost 4 bases and 6 bases, in that order; junction bases with no gene match: 10. The DNA of the CDR3 is TGTGCCAGCAGTTGGGGGGGACTAGAGCGACAGACCCAGTACTTC. This translates into CASSWGGLERQTQYF.

Concerning this clonotype itself: Without the conserved terminal phenylalanine or tryptophan, this CDR3 likely stems from a read error. The rearrangement uses TRBV2 and TRBJ1-1, with a possible D match to TRBD1 (6 bases). Between the trimmed V and J ends, which lost 7 bases and 3 bases, there was a span of 21 bases. The CDR3 loop spans 16 amino acids. Germline CDR1 reads SNHLY; CDR2 reads FYNNEI. The CDR3 coding sequence is TGTGCCAGCACCGCCAGGGGTGGTTATCGGGACACTGAAGCTTTCCTT. As protein: CASTARGGYRDTEAFL.

A word on this clonotype: With a far larger clone one base away, a read error is the likely cause. J is TRBJ2-1 and V is TRBV6-1; D possibly corresponds to TRBD2 (7 bases). The DNA end is more similar to TRBJ2-5, so the J call may be wrong. The CDR3 is 13 amino acids. Germline assignment: CDR1 MNHNS and CDR2 SASEGT. CDR3: CASNGGGEDTQYF. CDR3 DNA: TGTGCCAGCAACGGAGGGGGGGAAGATACCCAGTACTTC.

V is TRBV30 and J is TRBJ1-2, with TRBD1 matching 7 bases. This CDR3 comprises 14 residues. With 2 bases clipped from V and 4 bases from J, the junction kept 7 bases outside the gene matches. Germline V gene sequence: CDR1 GTSNPN, CDR2 SVGIG (reference sequence). CDR3 sequence: CAWSRGGTGYGYTF. The CDR3 DNA sequence: TGTGCCTGGAGTCGAGGGGGCACTGGCTATGGCTACACCTTC.

This clonotype has a handful of counts. Given a much more abundant clone one base away, this may be a read error. The chain recombines TRBV20-1 with TRBJ1-4; TRBD1 aligns across 9 bases. V gave up 5 bases and J gave up 3 bases; unmatched junction bases: 4. Germline-derived CDR1 and CDR2 are DFQATT and SNEGSKA (reference sequence). CDR3 length: 14 residues. This CDR3 is CSAPRTGANEKLFF. CDR3 sequence (DNA): TGCAGTGCTCCCCGGACAGGGGCTAATGAAAAACTGTTTTTT.

Points on this clonotype: A read error is possible here, since a much larger clone lies one base away. This chain joins TRBV29-1 and TRBJ2-5, with 7 nucleotides matching TRBD1. This CDR3 spans 12 amino acids. Germline CDR1 SQVTM, CDR2 ANQGSEA. V lost 8 bases and J lost 1; bases outside the gene matches: 4. Here the CDR3 reads CSCNRGQETQYF. The CDR3 nucleotides read TGCAGCTGCAACAGGGGCCAAGAGACCCAGTACTTC. Full variable domain (rest looked up from reference TRBV29-1 and TRBJ2-5): SAVISQKPSRDICQRGTSLTIQCQVDSQVTMMFWYRQQPGQSLTLIATANQGSEATYESGFVIDKFPISRPNLTFSTLTVSNMSPEDSSIYLCSCNRGQETQYFGPGTRLLVL.

The rearrangement links TRBV27 to TRBJ2-2, with D unclear. The CDR3 is 15 amino acids. Germline lookup yields CDR1 MNHEY and CDR2 SMNVEV (reference sequence). The ends were cut back, 8 bases at V and 2 bases at J, with 15 bases in the middle. CDR3 DNA sequence: TGTGCCAGCGGTCCCCGTCCGAGTAACACCGGGGAGCTGTTTTTT. Residues: CASGPRPSNTGELFF.

This clonotype is medium-sized (0.01 to 0.1%) within its sample. The junction and the germline gene differ at one end; a read error may be behind it. V and J are TRBV5-1 and TRBJ1-5, with TRBD1 matching 11 bases. Germline V lookup: CDR1 SGHRS, CDR2 YFSETQ. This CDR3 comprises 16 residues. CDR3 DNA: TGTGCCAGCAGCTTGGGGACAGGGGGAAGAGTGCAGCCCCAGCATTTT. As protein: CASSLGTGGRVQPQHF.

This clonotype was seen at least ten times. The chain has TRBV29-1 and TRBJ2-7, with D perhaps matching TRBD1 (6 bases). V lost 6 bases and J 0 bases, leaving 12 bases between the germline ends. Per the germline V gene, CDR1 is SQVTM and CDR2 is ANQGSEA. There are 13 residues in the CDR3. CDR3 bases: TGCAGCGTGGCGCAGGGGAGCTCCTACGAGCAGTACTTC. Encoded protein: CSVAQGSSYEQYF.

This clonotype was seen at least ten times. The V call is TRBV12-3 or TRBV12-4, the J call TRBJ2-2, with no clear D. V lost 3 bases and J lost 7, with 3 bases in between. The CDR3 spans 11 residues. The CDR3 bases are TGTGCCAGCAGTTTTGGCGGGGAGCTGTTTTTT. It encodes CASSFGGELFF.

Concerning this clonotype: One junction end disagrees with the germline gene, perhaps due to a read error. The chain's CDR3 is CASSYSSGRSVFRTDTQYF. The CDR3 DNA sequence: TGTGCCAGCAGTTACAGTAGCGGGAGGTCCGTTTTTCGCACAGATACTCAGTATTTT. The chain couples TRBV6-2 or TRBV6-3 to TRBJ2-3; 10 positions agree with TRBD2. Per the germline V gene, CDR1 is MNHEY and CDR2 is SVGEGT. This CDR3 contains 19 residues.

Turning to this clonotype: This clone may be a read error of a much larger clone one base away. The conserved final phenylalanine or tryptophan is absent from the CDR3, which likely points to a read error. The chain links TRBV19 to TRBJ1-2; D is uncertain. Trimming shortened V by 9 bases and J by 7 bases, and 18 bases separated the two germline ends. Germline V gene sequence: CDR1 LNHDA, CDR2 SQIVND (reference sequence). CDR3 size: 13 residues. The CDR3 sequence: CASTPYWVGGYTL. CDR3 DNA: TGTGCCAGCACCCCGTATTGGGTTGGTGGCTACACCCTC.

The table lists this clonotype with many counts. The J gene is TRBJ2-1, the V gene TRBV11-2; TRBD2 aligns across 16 bases. The germline V gene encodes CDR1 SGHAT and CDR2 FQNNGV. This CDR3 is built from 18 residues. V shed 3 bases and J 6 bases; nucleotides not matched to a gene: 8. CDR3 sequence: CASSLGTSGRAGLNEQFF. The CDR3 bases are TGTGCCAGCAGCTTGGGGACTAGCGGGAGGGCCGGACTCAATGAGCAGTTCTTC.

There are many counts of this clonotype. V and J are TRBV11-3 and TRBJ2-5; 8 nucleotides match TRBD2. V trimming: 0 bases; J trimming: 4 bases; junction bases outside the gene matches: 13. Germline lookup yields CDR1 SGHNT and CDR2 YENEEA. The CDR3 is made up of 18 amino acids. The CDR3 DNA sequence: TGTGCCAGCAGCTTAGATCGAAGGCTAGCGGGTCATGGAGAGACCCAGTACTTC. Translated: CASSLDRRLAGHGETQYF.

This clonotype showed up many times. The genes are TRBV7-2 and TRBJ1-6, with D possibly being TRBD1 (5 bases). CDR1 SGHTA and CDR2 FQGNSA come from the germline V gene. The V end lost 6 bases, the J end lost 10 bases, and 16 bases lay between the germline ends. The length of the CDR3 is 14 residues. The CDR3 is CASSSEARASPLHF. For the CDR3, the DNA is TGTGCCAGCAGTTCGGAGGCCAGGGCCTCACCCCTCCACTTT. Drawing the rest from reference TRBV7-2 and TRBJ1-6, the complete variable domain is GAGVSQSPSNKVTEKGKDVELRCDPISGHTALYWYRQSLGQGLEFLIYFQGNSAPDKSGLPSDRFSAERTGGSVSTLTIQRTQQEDSAVYLCASSSEARASPLHFGNGTRLTVT.

As for this clonotype: Given a far larger clone just one base away, this is likely a sequencing read error. This chain connects TRBV6-4 to TRBJ2-2, with 7 nucleotides matching TRBD1. This CDR3 region has 15 residues. Germline V gene sequence: CDR1 MRHNA, CDR2 SNTAGT. In DNA form, the CDR3 reads TGTGCCAGCAGCTCTGGACAGGAGAACACCGGGGAGATGTTTTTT. It yields the protein CASSSGQENTGEMFF.

This clonotype showed up many times. The chain recombines TRBV19 with TRBJ1-2, with a possible D match to TRBD1 (6 bases). This CDR3 spans 16 amino acids. With 1 base removed from V and 5 bases from J, the gap between germline ends came to 17 bases. Germline lookup yields CDR1 LNHDA and CDR2 SQIVND (reference sequence). This CDR3 reads CASSIGPQGRKYGYTF. The CDR3 bases are TGTGCCAGTAGTATAGGCCCCCAGGGGAGGAAGTATGGCTACACCTTC. The full variable domain, completed using reference TRBV19 and TRBJ1-2, is DGGITQSPKYLFRKEGQNVTLSCEQNLNHDAMYWYRQDPGQGLRLIYYSQIVNDFQKGDIAEGYSVSREKKESFPLTVTSAQKNPTAFYLCASSIGPQGRKYGYTFGSGTRLTVV.

This clonotype came up a few times. The chain joins TRBV12-3 or TRBV12-4 to TRBJ2-7; 8 positions match TRBD2. This CDR3 contains 14 residues. V shed 3 bases and J 3 bases; nucleotides not matched to a gene: 4. CDR3 DNA sequence: TGTGCCAGCAGTTTGGGTAGCGGGATCTACGAGCAGTACTTC. Protein: CASSLGSGIYEQYF.

This chain joins TRBV12-3 or TRBV12-4 and TRBJ1-2; possibly TRBD1 for D (6 bases). The ends were cut back, 5 bases at V and 9 bases at J, with 19 bases in the middle. CDR3 length: 14 amino acids. CDR3 residues: CASSPRTARYRYTF. CDR3 nucleotides: TGTGCCAGCAGTCCTCGGACAGCGAGGTATCGCTACACCTTC.

In regard to this clonotype: With a far larger clone one base away, a read error is the likely cause. CDR3 nucleotide sequence: TGTGCCAGAAGTGAGATTAGGTATGGCTACACCTTC. It codes for CARSEIRYGYTF. The gene calls are TRBV6-1 and TRBJ1-2, with unresolved D. From germline, CDR1 is MNHNS and CDR2 SASEGT. There are 12 residues in the CDR3.

With respect to this clonotype: This likely traces to a read error, being one base from a far larger clone. This rearrangement joins TRBV12-3 or TRBV12-4 to TRBJ2-7, with TRBD2 identical over 16 bases. J lost 1 base, V lost 5 bases, and 11 bases had no gene match. The CDR3 sequence is 19 residues long. CDR3 protein: CASSPGTSGRAPRSYEQYF. The CDR3 bases are TGTGCCAGCAGTCCCGGGACTAGCGGGAGGGCCCCAAGATCCTACGAGCAGTACTTC.

The chain is built from TRBV5-1 and TRBJ2-7, with a weak D call TRBD2 (5 bases). CDR1 is SGHRS, CDR2 YFSETQ, per germline. There are 15 residues in the CDR3. Trimming pared 1 base from V and 0 bases from J, leaving 11 bases between. The CDR3 region has the DNA TGCGCCAGCAGCTTGATATCTAGCAGCTCCTACGAGCAGTACTTC. Protein product: CASSLISSSSYEQYF.

This clonotype was picked up many times. This chain links TRBV10-3 with TRBJ2-7, with D unresolved. This CDR3 region has 17 residues. Between the trimmed V and J ends, which lost 4 bases and 2 bases, there was a span of 21 bases. The V gene's germline CDR1 is ENHRY and CDR2 SYGVKD. CDR3 loop: CAISAKEVLTTTYEQYF. The CDR3 DNA reads as TGTGCCATCAGTGCCAAAGAAGTCTTAACTACCACCTACGAGCAGTACTTC.

V is TRBV5-1 and J is TRBJ2-3, with 8 bases identical to TRBD2. Germline V gives CDR1 SGHRS, CDR2 YFSETQ. The CDR3 runs 18 residues. The V segment lost 4 bases and the J segment 6 bases; nucleotides outside the gene matches: 19. CDR3 coding DNA: TGCGCCAGCAGCCCTGGGTTTTTGGGACTAGATTTGTCTGATACGCAGTATTTT. It encodes CASSPGFLGLDLSDTQYF.

The sample holds many counts of this clonotype. The rearrangement joins TRBV29-1 to TRBJ2-7; D unclear. The V gene's germline CDR1 is SQVTM and CDR2 ANQGSEA. The CDR3 contains 12 residues. V gave up 3 bases and J gave up 3 bases, with 9 bases separating them. The DNA for the CDR3 is TGCAGCGTTGAGATCAACGGCTACGAGCAGTACTTC. Translating it yields CSVEINGYEQYF.

Worth noting for this clonotype: The junction and the germline gene differ at one end; a read error may be behind it. This chain joins TRBV12-3 or TRBV12-4 and TRBJ1-1; unclear D gene. This CDR3 contains 14 residues. The DNA for the CDR3 is TGTGCCGGCAGTTTAGCTGCGGGAGGCACTGAAGCTTTCTTT. Its protein product is CAGSLAAGGTEAFF.

V and J are TRBV6-2 or TRBV6-3 and TRBJ2-5; either TRBD1 or TRBD2 may fit D (6 bases each). The ends were cut back, 6 bases at V and 1 base at J, with 9 bases in the middle. Looked up from germline, CDR1 is MNHEY and CDR2 is SVGEGT. The CDR3 totals 13 residues. CDR3 protein: CASRSGAQETQYF. The CDR3 nucleotides read TGTGCCAGCAGGTCGGGGGCCCAAGAGACCCAGTACTTC.

The sample holds many counts of this clonotype. The genes are TRBV24-1 and TRBJ2-5; the match to TRBD2 covers 16 bases. There are 19 residues in the CDR3. Trimming took 12 bases from V and 1 from J; bases not matched to a gene: 16. Germline CDR1 is KGHDR and CDR2 is SFDVKD. Written as DNA, the CDR3 is TGTGCCTCCTGCCCCCCCGGGACTAGCGGGAGGGAACCCCAAGAGACCCAGTACTTC. Its protein product is CASCPPGTSGREPQETQYF.